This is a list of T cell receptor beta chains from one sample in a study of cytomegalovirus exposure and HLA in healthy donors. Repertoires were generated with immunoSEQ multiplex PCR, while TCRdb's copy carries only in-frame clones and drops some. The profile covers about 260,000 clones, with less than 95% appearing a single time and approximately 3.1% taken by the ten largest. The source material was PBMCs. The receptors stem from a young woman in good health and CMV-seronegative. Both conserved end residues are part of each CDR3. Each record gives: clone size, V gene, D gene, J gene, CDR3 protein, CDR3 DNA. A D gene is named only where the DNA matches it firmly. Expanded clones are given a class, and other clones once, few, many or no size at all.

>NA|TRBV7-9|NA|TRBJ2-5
CASSLAVGLIQETQYF
TGTGCCAGCAGCTTAGCGGTCGGTCTAATCCAAGAGACCCAGTACTTC
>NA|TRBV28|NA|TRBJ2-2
CASSLQRNTGELFF
TGTGCCAGCAGTTTACAGCGGAACACCGGGGAGCTGTTTTTT
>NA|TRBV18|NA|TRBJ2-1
CASSQNNEQFF
TGTGCCAGCTCACAAAACAATGAGCAGTTCTTC
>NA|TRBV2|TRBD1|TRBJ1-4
CASSSDRGTNEKLFF
TGTGCCAGCAGTTCCGACAGGGGAACTAATGAAAAACTGTTTTTT
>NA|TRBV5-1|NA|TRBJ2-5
CASSLAATQDPQYF
TGCGCCAGCAGCTTGGCCGCGACACAGGACCCCCAGTACTTC
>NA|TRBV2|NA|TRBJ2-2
CASSRDTGELFF
TGTGCCAGCAGTCGGGACACCGGGGAGCTGTTTTTT
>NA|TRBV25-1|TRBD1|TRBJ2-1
CASSDPRQGRTNEQFF
TGTGCCAGCAGTGACCCCCGACAGGGGAGGACTAATGAGCAGTTCTTC
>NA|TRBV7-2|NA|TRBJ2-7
CASSPTEAHYEQYF
TGTGCCAGCAGCCCGACAGAAGCTCACTACGAGCAGTACTTC
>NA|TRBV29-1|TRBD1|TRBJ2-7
CSVAVGQLKGEQYF
TGCAGCGTTGCCGTGGGACAGCTCAAGGGCGAGCAGTACTTC
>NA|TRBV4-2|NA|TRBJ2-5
CASSQVASAQETQYF
TGTGCCAGCAGCCAAGTGGCTAGCGCACAAGAGACCCAGTACTTC
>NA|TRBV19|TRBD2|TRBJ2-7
CASSMWLAGGEQYF
TGTGCCAGTAGTATGTGGCTAGCGGGAGGCGAGCAGTACTTC
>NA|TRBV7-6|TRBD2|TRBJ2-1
CASSLGLADPNEQFF
TGTGCCAGCAGCTTAGGCCTAGCGGATCCCAATGAGCAGTTCTTC
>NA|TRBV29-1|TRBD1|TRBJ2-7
CSVEVQDRALHEQYF
TGCAGCGTTGAGGTCCAGGACAGGGCTTTGCACGAGCAGTACTTC
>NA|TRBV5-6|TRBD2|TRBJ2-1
CASTLVGSGRQFF
TGTGCCAGCACCTTGGTTGGTAGCGGGAGGCAGTTCTTC
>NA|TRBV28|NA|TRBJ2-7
CASSFGGPRSYEQYF
TGTGCCAGCAGTTTTGGCGGGCCCAGATCTTACGAGCAGTACTTC
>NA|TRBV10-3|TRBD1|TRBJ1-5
CAISEGGQGPNQPQHF
TGTGCCATCAGTGAAGGCGGACAGGGCCCCAATCAGCCCCAGCATTTT
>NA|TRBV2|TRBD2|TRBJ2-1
CASSEASGSFLTYNEQFF
TGTGCCAGCAGTGAAGCTAGCGGGAGTTTCCTCACCTACAATGAGCAGTTCTTC
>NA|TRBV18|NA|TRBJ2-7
CASSPTKQGLTYEQYF
TGTGCCAGCTCACCTACGAAGCAGGGACTCACCTACGAGCAGTACTTC
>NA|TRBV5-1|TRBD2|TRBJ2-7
CASSPGIGRVLGEQYF
TGCGCCAGCAGCCCGGGAATCGGGAGGGTCCTCGGGGAGCAGTACTTC
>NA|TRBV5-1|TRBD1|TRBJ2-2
CASSPFQQGAGTGELFF
TGCGCCAGCAGCCCGTTCCAACAGGGGGCAGGCACCGGGGAGCTGTTTTTT
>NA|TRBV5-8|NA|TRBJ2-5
CASSLSGRETQYF
TGTGCCAGCAGCTTATCGGGTAGGGAGACCCAGTACTTC
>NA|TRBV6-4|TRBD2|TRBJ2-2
CASSLTSGRGTGELFF
TGTGCCAGCAGTCTAACTAGCGGGAGAGGCACCGGGGAGCTGTTTTTT
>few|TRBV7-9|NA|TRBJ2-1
CASSPGDEQFF
TGTGCCAGCAGCCCTGGCGATGAGCAGTTCTTC
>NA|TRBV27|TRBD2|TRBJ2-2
CASSDLGTGGNTGELFF
TGTGCCAGCAGTGATCTTGGGACGGGAGGGAACACCGGGGAGCTGTTTTTT
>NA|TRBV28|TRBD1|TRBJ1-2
CASSLRGQLRYTF
TGTGCCAGCAGTTTAAGGGGACAGCTTCGCTACACCTTC
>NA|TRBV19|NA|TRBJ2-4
CASSIVRGLWDIQYF
TGTGCCAGTAGTATTGTTCGGGGGTTGTGGGACATTCAGTACTTC
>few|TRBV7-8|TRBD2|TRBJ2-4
CASSEGLGKNIQYF
TGTGCCAGCAGCGAGGGACTAGGCAAAAACATTCAGTACTTC
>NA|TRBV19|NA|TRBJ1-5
CASSPPFNQPQHF
TGTGCCAGTAGCCCCCCGTTCAATCAGCCCCAGCATTTT
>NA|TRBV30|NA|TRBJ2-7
CAWSHRDPLSYEQYF
TGTGCCTGGAGTCATCGGGACCCACTATCCTACGAGCAGTACTTC
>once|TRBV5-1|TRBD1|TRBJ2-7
CASSPGQGSYEQYF
TGCGCCAGCAGCCCCGGACAGGGTTCTTACGAGCAGTACTTC
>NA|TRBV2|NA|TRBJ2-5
CASSKVGGPMQYF
TGTGCCAGCAGTAAAGTTGGAGGGCCGATGCAGTACTTC
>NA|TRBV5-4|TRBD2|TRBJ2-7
CASSFGASGSVYEQYF
TGTGCCAGCAGCTTTGGGGCTAGCGGGAGTGTTTACGAGCAGTACTTC
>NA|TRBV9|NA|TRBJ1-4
CASSPQREGANEKLFF
TGTGCCAGCAGCCCCCAAAGGGAAGGCGCTAATGAAAAACTGTTTTTT
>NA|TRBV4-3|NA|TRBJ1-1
CASSQGGQLNTEAFF
TGCGCCAGCAGCCAGGGAGGGCAGCTGAACACTGAAGCTTTCTTT
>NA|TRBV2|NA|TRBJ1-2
CASSVRNEMNYGYTF
TGTGCCAGCAGTGTGCGGAACGAGATGAACTATGGCTACACCTTC
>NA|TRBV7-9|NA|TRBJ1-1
CASSPAARGTEAFF
TGTGCCAGCAGCCCGGCTGCCCGTGGCACTGAAGCTTTCTTT
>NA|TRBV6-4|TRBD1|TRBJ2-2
CASSEQGATGELFF
TGTGCCAGCAGTGAACAGGGGGCCACCGGGGAGCTGTTTTTT
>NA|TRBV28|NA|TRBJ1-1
CASSPWGGQTEAFF
TGTGCCAGCAGTCCTTGGGGGGGTCAGACTGAAGCTTTCTTT
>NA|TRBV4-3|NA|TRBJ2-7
CASSQGLGGDSSSYEQYF
TGCGCCAGCAGCCAAGGACTGGGTGGGGACTCCAGCTCCTACGAGCAGTACTTC
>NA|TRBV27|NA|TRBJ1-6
CASSSIVSYISPLHF
TGTGCCAGCAGTTCGATAGTCTCCTACATTTCACCCCTCCACTTT
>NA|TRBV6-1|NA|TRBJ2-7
CASSESSSLSYEQYF
TGTGCCAGCAGTGAATCTTCTAGTCTCTCCTACGAGCAGTACTTC
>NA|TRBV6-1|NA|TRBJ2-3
CASSEADGNTDTQYF
TGTGCCAGCAGTGAAGCTGACGGGAACACAGATACGCAGTATTTT
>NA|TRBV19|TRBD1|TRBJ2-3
CASRTDRGPSTDTQYF
TGTGCCAGTAGGACAGACAGGGGCCCGAGCACAGATACGCAGTATTTT
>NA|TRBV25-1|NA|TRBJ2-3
CASSDPRQVADTQYF
TGTGCCAGCAGTGATCCTAGACAGGTTGCAGATACGCAGTATTTT
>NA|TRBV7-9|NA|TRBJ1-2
CASSFSRDGYTF
TGTGCCAGCAGCTTTTCAAGGGATGGCTACACCTTC
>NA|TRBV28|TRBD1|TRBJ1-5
CASSFRQGLYSNQPQHF
TGTGCCAGCAGTTTTCGACAGGGGTTATATAGCAATCAGCCCCAGCATTTT
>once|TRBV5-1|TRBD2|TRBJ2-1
CASSLSGAGVTHEQFF
TGCGCCAGCAGCTTGTCTGGGGCGGGAGTCACCCATGAGCAGTTCTTC
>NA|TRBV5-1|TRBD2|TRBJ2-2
CASSSGTSGSRRVGELFF
TGCGCCAGCAGCTCCGGGACTAGCGGGAGTCGGAGGGTCGGGGAGCTGTTTTTT
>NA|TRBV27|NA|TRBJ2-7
CATLGPPGYEQYF
TGTGCCACCTTGGGACCCCCCGGGTACGAGCAGTACTTC
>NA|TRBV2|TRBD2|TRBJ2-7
CASSVGTSELYEQYF
TGTGCCAGCAGTGTAGGGACTAGCGAGCTCTACGAGCAGTACTTC
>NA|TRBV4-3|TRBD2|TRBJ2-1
CASSQVLAGEGNEQFF
TGCGCCAGCAGCCAAGTGCTAGCGGGAGAGGGGAATGAGCAGTTCTTC
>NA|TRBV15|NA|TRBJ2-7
CATSTLRAYEQYF
TGTGCCACCAGTACCCTCCGGGCCTACGAGCAGTACTTC